Listed here is a single T cell receptor beta chain. The V gene end was trimmed by 1 base and the J gene end by 5 bases; junction bases not matched to a gene: 17. CDR1 and CDR2 (germline): DFQATT, SNEGSKA (reference sequence). The CDR3 contains 18 residues. This sample was included in a study of Graves' ophthalmopathy and Graves' hyperthyroidism. Researchers classed hyperthyroidism as stable given no ophthalmopathy within 18 months of follow-up. For repertoire sequencing, the TCR beta CDR3 regions were amplified from RNA transcripts. Investigators did first-round RT-PCR with HTBI primers, then second-round multiplex PCR. TCRdb reanalysed the multiplex PCR reads using MiXCR and keeps one entry per CDR3 protein. Of about 25,000 distinct CDR3 sequences in the sample, 45% to 60% were seen once.

This TCR was recovered from an adult woman with stable Graves' hyperthyroidism. The J gene is TRBJ1-1, the V gene TRBV20-1; 9 nucleotides agree with TRBD1. The sample comprised peripheral blood. The CDR3 sequence is CSARGGTGGSAPKTEAFF. The DNA of the CDR3 is TGCAGTGCTAGAGGGGGAACAGGGGGCTCCGCACCAAAAACTGAAGCTTTCTTT.